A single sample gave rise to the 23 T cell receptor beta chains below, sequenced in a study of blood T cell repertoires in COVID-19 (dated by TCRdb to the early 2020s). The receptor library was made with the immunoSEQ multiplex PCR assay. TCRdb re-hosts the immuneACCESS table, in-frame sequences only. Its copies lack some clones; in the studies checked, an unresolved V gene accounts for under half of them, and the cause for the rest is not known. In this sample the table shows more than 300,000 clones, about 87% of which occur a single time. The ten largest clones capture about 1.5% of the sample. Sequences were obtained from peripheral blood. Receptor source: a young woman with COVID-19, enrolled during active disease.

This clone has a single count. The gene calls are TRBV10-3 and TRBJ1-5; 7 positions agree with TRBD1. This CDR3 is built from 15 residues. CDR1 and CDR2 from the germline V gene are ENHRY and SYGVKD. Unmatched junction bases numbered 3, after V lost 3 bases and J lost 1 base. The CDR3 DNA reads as TGTGCCATCAGTGACGCGGACAGGAGCAATCAGCCCCAGCATTTT. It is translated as CAISDADRSNQPQHF.

The CDR3 loop is CASSTMTPRDTQYF. Written as DNA, the CDR3 is TGTGCCAGCAGTACAATGACACCCCGGGATACGCAGTATTTT. The gene calls are TRBV27 and TRBJ2-3; no reliable D call. The CDR3 has 14 residues. Trimming took 5 bases from V and 6 from J, leaving 15 bases between them. Germline V gene sequence: CDR1 MNHEY, CDR2 SMNVEV (reference sequence).

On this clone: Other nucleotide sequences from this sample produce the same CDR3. DNA of the CDR3: TGTGCCAGCAGCCGACAGGGAGATAATTCACCCCTCCACTTT. This encodes CASSRQGDNSPLHF. The chain carries TRBV2 and TRBJ1-6, with 7 bases that match TRBD1. V lost 6 bases to trimming and J lost 5 bases; unmatched junction nucleotides: 4. The CDR3 runs 14 residues. In germline, CDR1 is SNHLY, CDR2 FYNNEI.

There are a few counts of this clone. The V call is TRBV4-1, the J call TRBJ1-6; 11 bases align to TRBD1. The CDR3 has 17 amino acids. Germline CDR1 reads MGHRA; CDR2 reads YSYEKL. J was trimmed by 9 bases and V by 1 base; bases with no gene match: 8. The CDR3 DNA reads TGCGCCAGCAGCCAAGCACGGGACAGGGGGTTGGGTTCACCCCTCCACTTT. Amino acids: CASSQARDRGLGSPLHF.

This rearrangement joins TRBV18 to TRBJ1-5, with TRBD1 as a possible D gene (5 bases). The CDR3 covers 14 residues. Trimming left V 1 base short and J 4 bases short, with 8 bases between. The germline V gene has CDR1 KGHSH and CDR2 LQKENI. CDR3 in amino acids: CASSPLDTNQPQHF. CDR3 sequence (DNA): TGTGCCAGCTCACCACTGGACACTAATCAGCCCCAGCATTTT.

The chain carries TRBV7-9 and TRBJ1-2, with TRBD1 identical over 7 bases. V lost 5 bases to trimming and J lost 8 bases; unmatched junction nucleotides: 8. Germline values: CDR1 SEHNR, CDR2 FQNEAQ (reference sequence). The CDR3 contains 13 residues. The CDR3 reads CASSRDRDTGYTF. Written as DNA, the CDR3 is TGTGCCAGCAGCAGAGACAGGGATACCGGCTACACCTTC.

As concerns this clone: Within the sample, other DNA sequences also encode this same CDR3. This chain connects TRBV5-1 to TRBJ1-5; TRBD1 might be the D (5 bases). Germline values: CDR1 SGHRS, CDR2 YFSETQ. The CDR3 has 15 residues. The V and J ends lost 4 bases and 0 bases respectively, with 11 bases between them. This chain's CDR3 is CASSPAGYSNQPQHF. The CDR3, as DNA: TGCGCCAGCAGCCCCGCAGGGTATAGCAATCAGCCCCAGCATTTT. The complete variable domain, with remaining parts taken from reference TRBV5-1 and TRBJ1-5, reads KAGVTQTPRYLIKTRGQQVTLSCSPISGHRSVSWYQQTPGQGLQFLFEYFSETQRNKGNFPGRFSGRQFSNSRSEMNVSTLELGDSALYLCASSPAGYSNQPQHFGDGTRLSIL.

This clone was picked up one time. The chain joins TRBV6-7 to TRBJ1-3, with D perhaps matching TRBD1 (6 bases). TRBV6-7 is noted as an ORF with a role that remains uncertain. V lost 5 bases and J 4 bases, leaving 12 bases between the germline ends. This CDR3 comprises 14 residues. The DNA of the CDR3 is TGTGCCAGCAGTCGCAGGGGAGGGGGAAACACCATATATTTT. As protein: CASSRRGGGNTIYF.

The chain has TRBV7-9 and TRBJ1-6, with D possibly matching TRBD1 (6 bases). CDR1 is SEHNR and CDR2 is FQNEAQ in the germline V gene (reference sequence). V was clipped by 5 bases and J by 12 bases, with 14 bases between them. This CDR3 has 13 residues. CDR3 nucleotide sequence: TGTGCCAGCAGCCTAGGGGGGGATGAACCCCTCCACTTT. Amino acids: CASSLGGDEPLHF. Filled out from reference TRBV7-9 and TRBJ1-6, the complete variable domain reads DTGVSQNPRHKITKRGQNVTFRCDPISEHNRLYWYRQTLGQGPEFLTYFQNEAQLEKSRLLSDRFSAERPKGSFSTLEIQRTEQGDSAMYLCASSLGGDEPLHFGNGTRLTVT.

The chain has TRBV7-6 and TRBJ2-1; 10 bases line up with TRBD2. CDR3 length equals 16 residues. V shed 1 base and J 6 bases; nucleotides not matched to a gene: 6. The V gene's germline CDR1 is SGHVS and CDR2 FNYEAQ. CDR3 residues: CASSLGRAGGFNEQFF. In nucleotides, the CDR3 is TGTGCCAGCAGCTTAGGGAGAGCGGGGGGGTTCAATGAGCAGTTCTTC.

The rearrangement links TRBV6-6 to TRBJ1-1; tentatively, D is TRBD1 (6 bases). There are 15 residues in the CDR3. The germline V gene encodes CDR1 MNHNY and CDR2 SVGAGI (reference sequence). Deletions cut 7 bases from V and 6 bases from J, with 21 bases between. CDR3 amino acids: CASTSRQATTAEAFF. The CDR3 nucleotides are TGTGCCAGCACCTCAAGACAGGCGACTACCGCTGAAGCTTTCTTT.

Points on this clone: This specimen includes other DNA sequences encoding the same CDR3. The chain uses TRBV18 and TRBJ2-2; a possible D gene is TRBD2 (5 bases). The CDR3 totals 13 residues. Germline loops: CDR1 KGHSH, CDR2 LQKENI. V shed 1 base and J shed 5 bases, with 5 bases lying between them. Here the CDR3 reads CASSPRGTGELFF. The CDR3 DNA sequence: TGTGCCAGCTCACCACGCGGGACCGGGGAGCTGTTTTTT.

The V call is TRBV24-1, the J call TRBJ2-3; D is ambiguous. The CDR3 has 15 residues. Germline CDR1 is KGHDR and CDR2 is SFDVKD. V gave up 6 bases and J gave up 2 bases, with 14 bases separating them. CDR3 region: CATSFSTELTDTQYF. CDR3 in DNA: TGTGCCACCAGTTTTAGTACAGAGCTCACAGATACGCAGTATTTT.

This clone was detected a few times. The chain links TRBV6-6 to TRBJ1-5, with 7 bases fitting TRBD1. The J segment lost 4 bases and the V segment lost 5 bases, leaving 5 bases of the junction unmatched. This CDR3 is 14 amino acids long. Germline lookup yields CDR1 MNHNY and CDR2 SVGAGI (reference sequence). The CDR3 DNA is TGTGCCAGCAGTCCCACGGACAGGAATCAGCCCCAGCATTTT. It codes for CASSPTDRNQPQHF.

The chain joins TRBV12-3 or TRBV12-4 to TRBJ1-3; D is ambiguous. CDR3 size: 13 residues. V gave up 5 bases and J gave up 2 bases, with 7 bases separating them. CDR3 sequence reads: CASSIPTGNTIYF. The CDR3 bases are TGTGCCAGCAGTATCCCAACTGGAAACACCATATATTTT.

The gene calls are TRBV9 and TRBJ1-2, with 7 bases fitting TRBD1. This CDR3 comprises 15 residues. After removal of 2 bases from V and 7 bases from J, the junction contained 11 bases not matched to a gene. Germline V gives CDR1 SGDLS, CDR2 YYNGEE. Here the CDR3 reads CASSVGRGSMGGYTF. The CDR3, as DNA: TGTGCCAGCAGCGTGGGCAGGGGGTCCATGGGTGGCTACACCTTC.

This CDR3 is CASSPPGTGGPGELFF. The CDR3 DNA is TGTGCCAGCAGCCCACCAGGGACAGGGGGCCCCGGGGAGCTGTTTTTT. V gene TRBV11-2 combines with J gene TRBJ2-2, with 12 bases fitting TRBD1. V was clipped by 5 bases and J by 6 bases; unmatched bases: 7. Germline assignment: CDR1 SGHAT and CDR2 FQNNGV. The CDR3 is 16 residues long.

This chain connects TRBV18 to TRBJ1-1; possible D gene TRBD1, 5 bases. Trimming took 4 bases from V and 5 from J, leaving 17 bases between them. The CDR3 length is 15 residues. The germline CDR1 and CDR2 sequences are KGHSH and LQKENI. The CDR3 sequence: CASSQLAGRETEAFF. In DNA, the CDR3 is TGTGCCAGCTCACAGCTAGCGGGGCGGGAGACTGAAGCTTTCTTT. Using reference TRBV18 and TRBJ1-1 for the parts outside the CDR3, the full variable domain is NAGVMQNPRHLVRRRGQEARLRCSPMKGHSHVYWYRQLPEEGLKFMVYLQKENIIDESGMPKERFSAEFPKEGPSILRIQQVVRGDSAAYFCASSQLAGRETEAFFGQGTRLTVV.

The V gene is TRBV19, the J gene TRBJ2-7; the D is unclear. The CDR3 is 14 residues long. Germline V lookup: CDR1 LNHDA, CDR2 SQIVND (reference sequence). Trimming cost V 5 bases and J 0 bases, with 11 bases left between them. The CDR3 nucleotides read TGTGCCAGTAGTTACTACCTCAGCTCCTACGAGCAGTACTTC. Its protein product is CASSYYLSSYEQYF.

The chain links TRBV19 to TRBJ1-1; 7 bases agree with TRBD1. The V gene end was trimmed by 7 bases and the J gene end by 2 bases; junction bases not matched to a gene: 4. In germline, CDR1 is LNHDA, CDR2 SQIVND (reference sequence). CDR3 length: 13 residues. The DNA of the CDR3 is TGTGCCAGTACCGACAGGGTAAACACTGAAGCTTTCTTT. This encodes CASTDRVNTEAFF.

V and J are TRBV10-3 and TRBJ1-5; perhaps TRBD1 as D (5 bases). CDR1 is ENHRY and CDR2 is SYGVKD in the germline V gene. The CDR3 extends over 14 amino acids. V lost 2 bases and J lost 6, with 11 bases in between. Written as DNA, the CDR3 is TGTGCCATCAGTGAGAGTGGGGGGATTCAGCCCCAGCATTTT. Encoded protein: CAISESGGIQPQHF.

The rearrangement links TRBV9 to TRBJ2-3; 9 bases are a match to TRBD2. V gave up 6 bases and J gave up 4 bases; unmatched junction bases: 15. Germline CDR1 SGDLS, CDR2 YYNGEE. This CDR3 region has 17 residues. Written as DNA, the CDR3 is TGTGCCAGCACCCGGGGAGGGGAGCGGGGGGTTGCAGATACGCAGTATTTT. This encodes CASTRGGERGVADTQYF.

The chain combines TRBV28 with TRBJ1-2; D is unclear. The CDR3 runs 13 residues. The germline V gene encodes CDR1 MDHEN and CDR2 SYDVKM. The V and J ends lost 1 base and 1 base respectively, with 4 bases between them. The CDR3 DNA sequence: TGTGCCAGCAGTTTATCGTATAACTATGGCTACACCTTC. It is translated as CASSLSYNYGYTF.